This T cell receptor (beta chain) originates from a study of T cells after somatic rescue of genetic block. The V end was cut by 2 bases, the J end by 5 bases, with 13 bases between. The CDR3 consists of 14 residues. Germline CDR1 reads SGDLS; CDR2 reads YYNGEE. This table comes from immunoSEQ multiplex PCR, and its TCRdb copy is limited to in-frame clones, with some not included. The sample shows 12,000 to 15,000 clones, approximately 70% of them seen only once. This chain links TRBV9 with TRBJ1-1; tentatively, D is TRBD1 (5 bases). The origin of this receptor is a boy aged 5-17 years. Sequencing used peripheral blood mononuclear cells (PBMCs). The CDR3 bases are TGTGCCAGCAGCGTGGGGGTCTCTGGGACTGAAGCTTTCTTT. Its translation is CASSVGVSGTEAFF.